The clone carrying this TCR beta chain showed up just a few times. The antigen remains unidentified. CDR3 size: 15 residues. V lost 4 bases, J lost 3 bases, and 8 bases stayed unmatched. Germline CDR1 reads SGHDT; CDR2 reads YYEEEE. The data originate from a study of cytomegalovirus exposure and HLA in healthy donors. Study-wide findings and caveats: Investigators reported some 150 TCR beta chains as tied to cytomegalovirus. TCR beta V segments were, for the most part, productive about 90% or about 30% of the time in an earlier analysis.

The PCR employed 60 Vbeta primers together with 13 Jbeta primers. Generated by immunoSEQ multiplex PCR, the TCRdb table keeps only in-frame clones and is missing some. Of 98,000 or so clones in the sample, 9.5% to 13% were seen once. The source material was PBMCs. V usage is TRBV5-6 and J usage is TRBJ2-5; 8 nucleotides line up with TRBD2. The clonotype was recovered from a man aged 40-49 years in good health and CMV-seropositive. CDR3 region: CASSGPAGVEETQYF. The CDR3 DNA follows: TGTGCCAGCAGCGGACCAGCGGGGGTGGAAGAGACCCAGTACTTC.